The 10 T cell receptor beta chains presented below share a single source sample, sequenced in a study of T cells after yellow fever vaccination. In TCRdb, the 5' RACE reads were re-called with MiXCR into one record per CDR3 protein. The table shows hundreds of thousands of distinct CDR3 sequences, with about 4% occurring only once. Material: PBMCs, obtained 5 days after the yellow fever booster vaccination. The receptor set was obtained from a man aged 18 to 29 who received the YFV17D yellow fever vaccine.

This clonotype occurred a few times. This chain uses TRBV28 with TRBJ2-4, with 9 bases matching TRBD1. CDR1 and CDR2 (germline): MDHEN, SYDVKM. This CDR3 spans 19 amino acids. V trimming: 8 bases; J trimming: 0 bases; junction bases outside the gene matches: 17. The CDR3 nucleotides read TGTGCCAGCCCCCGGCGTCGGACAGGGGCTTTGCTAGCCAAAAACATTCAGTACTTC. This sequence encodes CASPRRRTGALLAKNIQYF.

This clonotype was counted many times. The rearrangement uses TRBV7-8 and TRBJ2-5, with 10 bases lining up with TRBD2. Trimming cost V 4 bases and J 4 bases; bases outside gene matches: 6. There are 15 residues in the CDR3. CDR1 and CDR2 from the germline V gene are SGHVS and FQNEAQ. The CDR3 sequence is CASSSERGGRETQYF. The CDR3, as DNA: TGTGCCAGCAGCTCCGAGCGGGGGGGTAGAGAGACCCAGTACTTC.

This clonotype was counted at least ten times. The V gene is TRBV5-1, the J gene TRBJ2-7; 9 nucleotides line up with TRBD1. Germline V gene sequence: CDR1 SGHRS, CDR2 YFSETQ. Unmatched junction bases numbered 6, after V lost 4 bases and J lost 4 bases. The CDR3 runs 14 residues. CDR3 in DNA: TGCGCCAGCAGCCCGGGACAGGGAGTTTACGAGCAGTACTTC. Protein: CASSPGQGVYEQYF.

CDR3 sequence (DNA): TGCGCCAGCAGCCAAGCTCGGGTGAATCCACGGGATGAGCAGTTCTTC. Translation: CASSQARVNPRDEQFF. The chain couples TRBV4-3 to TRBJ2-1; D ambiguous. Deletions cut 1 base from V and 8 bases from J, with 18 bases between. Germline V gene data show CDR1 as LGHNA and CDR2 as YSLEER. This CDR3 comprises 16 residues.

This clonotype was seen more than once but under ten times. The chain has TRBV7-2 and TRBJ1-5; D remains unclear. In germline, CDR1 is SGHTA, CDR2 FQGNSA. Trimming took 1 base from V and 5 from J, leaving 9 bases between them. The CDR3 runs 14 residues. The CDR3, as DNA: TGTGCCAGCAGCTTAGATCCGCATTATCAGCCCCAGCATTTT. Its translation is CASSLDPHYQPQHF. Full variable domain (remainder filled in from reference TRBV7-2 and TRBJ1-5): GAGVSQSPSNKVTEKGKDVELRCDPISGHTALYWYRQSLGQGLEFLIYFQGNSAPDKSGLPSDRFSAERTGGSVSTLTIQRTQQEDSAVYLCASSLDPHYQPQHFGDGTRLSIL.

The chain has TRBV4-1 and TRBJ2-2; 7 bases match TRBD2. V dropped 4 bases and J dropped 5; count of bases not matched to a gene: 7. CDR1 is MGHRA and CDR2 is YSYEKL in the germline V gene. The CDR3 extends over 15 amino acids. CDR3 loop: CASSLRTRETGELFF. The CDR3 nucleotides are TGCGCCAGCAGCCTCCGGACTAGGGAGACCGGGGAGCTGTTTTTT.

The chain is built from TRBV29-1 and TRBJ2-1; no firm D call. The CDR3 length is 14 residues. Per germline, CDR1 SQVTM and CDR2 ANQGSEA. Trimming removed 5 bases at V and 2 bases at J, with 13 bases between. In DNA form, the CDR3 reads TGCAGCGTTAAGACGCAAGGAGCCTACAATGAGCAGTTCTTC. It yields the protein CSVKTQGAYNEQFF.

The table lists this clonotype with a few counts. The chain couples TRBV20-1 to TRBJ2-5; 8 bases match TRBD1. With V trimmed by 4 bases and J by 5 bases, 6 bases remained unmatched. This CDR3 is built from 13 residues. Germline V CDR1 and CDR2: DFQATT, SNEGSKA (reference sequence). The CDR3 DNA reads as TGCAGTGCTACCGGACAGGGCTGGGAGACCCAGTACTTC. This encodes CSATGQGWETQYF.

In its sample, this clonotype was seen many times. This chain connects TRBV7-2 to TRBJ2-4; 7 nucleotides match TRBD2. Germline loops: CDR1 SGHTA, CDR2 FQGNSA. This CDR3 is built from 16 residues. Unmatched junction bases numbered 7, after V lost 5 bases and J lost 0 bases. The CDR3 DNA reads as TGTGCCAGCAGCCCCGCTAGCGGACTAGCCAAAAACATTCAGTACTTC. Encoded protein: CASSPASGLAKNIQYF. The whole variable domain, remainder taken from reference TRBV7-2 and TRBJ2-4, is GAGVSQSPSNKVTEKGKDVELRCDPISGHTALYWYRQSLGQGLEFLIYFQGNSAPDKSGLPSDRFSAERTGGSVSTLTIQRTQQEDSAVYLCASSPASGLAKNIQYFGAGTRLSVL.

This clonotype has ten or more counts. CDR3 coding DNA: TGTGCCACCAGCCATACCGGGACAGGGGTCGGTCAGCCCCAGCATTTT. Translated, it gives CATSHTGTGVGQPQHF. The J gene is TRBJ1-5, the V gene TRBV15, with 10 bases aligning to TRBD1. The CDR3 loop spans 16 amino acids. Trimming at V came to 5 bases and at J to 6 bases, leaving 10 bases not matched to a gene. Germline CDR1 is LNHNV and CDR2 is YYDKDF (reference sequence). The variable domain in full, with the rest retrieved from reference TRBV15 and TRBJ1-5, is DAMVIQNPRYQVTQFGKPVTLSCSQTLNHNVMYWYQQKSSQAPKLLFHYYDKDFNNEADTPDNFQSRRPNTSFCFLDIRSPGLGDTAMYLCATSHTGTGVGQPQHFGDGTRLSIL.